This T cell receptor (beta chain) was recovered during a study of T cells in Graves' hyperthyroidism and ophthalmopathy. Study-wide context: Upon initial diagnosis and before any treatment, peripheral blood was collected.

Germline V gives CDR1 MNHNS, CDR2 SASEGT. This CDR3 is built from 14 residues. Trimming shortened V by 8 bases and J by 4 bases, and 15 bases separated the two germline ends. The CDR3 regions of TCR beta were amplified from RNA transcripts. In the first-round RT-PCR of the TCR CDR3, the HTBI primer set was used. Each CDR3 protein gets one entry after TCRdb re-called the multiplex PCR reads with MiXCR. Seen here are roughly 380,000 distinct CDR3 sequences, about 14% observed once, and the top ten hold roughly 9.6%. The chain is built from TRBV6-1 and TRBJ2-1, with unresolved D. The receptor's source is a woman in her sixties with Graves' hyperthyroidism. Sample: blood. The CDR3 region is CASGLQPEYNEQFF. The CDR3 DNA reads as TGTGCCAGCGGCCTCCAGCCCGAATACAATGAGCAGTTCTTC.